The 11 T cell receptor beta chains below come from one sample, sequenced in a study of cytomegalovirus exposure and HLA in healthy donors. With 60 Vbeta and 13 Jbeta primers, the PCR was carried out. Measured with immunoSEQ multiplex PCR; TCRdb has only the in-frame clones, and not every one. This table holds 150,000 to 200,000 clones, over 70% found once. The specimen sequenced was PBMCs. The receptor set was obtained from a middle-aged man in good health and CMV-seropositive.

This sequence joins TRBV7-2 and TRBJ2-7, with TRBD2 matching over 7 bases. With 5 bases clipped from V and 7 bases from J, the junction kept 8 bases outside the gene matches. The length of the CDR3 is 13 residues. CDR1 is SGHTA and CDR2 is FQGNSA in the germline V gene. CDR3 amino acids: CASSPRGGREQYF. The CDR3 region has the DNA TGTGCCAGCAGCCCGAGAGGCGGGAGAGAGCAGTACTTC.

This chain joins TRBV29-1 and TRBJ1-1; no clear D. The CDR3 is 10 amino acids. Trimming cost V 5 bases and J 3 bases, with 4 bases left between them. CDR1 and CDR2 from the germline V gene are SQVTM and ANQGSEA. This CDR3 is CSVYYTEAFF. The CDR3 DNA reads as TGCAGCGTTTACTACACTGAAGCTTTCTTT.

The chain couples TRBV5-8 to TRBJ1-5, with 9 bases that match TRBD1. The germline CDR1 and CDR2 sequences are SGHTS and YDEGEE. This CDR3 spans 15 amino acids. V gave up 5 bases and J gave up 3 bases; unmatched junction bases: 6. In nucleotides, the CDR3 is TGTGCCAGCAGGGGACAGGGCTCCAACAATCAGCCCCAGCATTTT. This codes for CASRGQGSNNQPQHF. Together with reference TRBV5-8 and TRBJ1-5, the CDR3 gives the full variable domain: EAGVTQSPTHLIKTRGQQATLRCSPISGHTSVYWYQQALGLGLQFLLWYDEGEERNRGNFPPRFSGRQFPNYSSELNVNALELEDSALYLCASRGQGSNNQPQHFGDGTRLSIL.

V is TRBV9 and J is TRBJ2-3; TRBD1 agrees at 8 bases. The CDR3 extends over 21 amino acids. V lost 3 bases, J lost 0 bases, and 21 bases stayed unmatched. Germline CDR1 and CDR2: SGDLS and YYNGEE. CDR3: CASSAFRDLGQDRISTDTQYF. CDR3 DNA sequence: TGTGCCAGCAGCGCCTTCCGTGATTTGGGACAGGACCGAATTAGCACAGATACGCAGTATTTT.

V usage is TRBV27 and J usage is TRBJ1-2; D gene unclear. This CDR3 region has 15 residues. The V gene's germline CDR1 is MNHEY and CDR2 SMNVEV (reference sequence). Between the trimmed V and J ends, which lost 7 bases and 5 bases, there was a span of 20 bases. CDR3 nucleotides: TGTGCCAGCACCTCTGGGCAGGCCCTTCCTTATGGCTACACCTTC. Its protein product is CASTSGQALPYGYTF.

This chain links TRBV28 with TRBJ1-2, with no clear D. Trimming left V 3 bases short and J 5 bases short, with 16 bases between. This CDR3 is built from 15 residues. Germline V gives CDR1 MDHEN, CDR2 SYDVKM. DNA for the CDR3: TGTGCCAGCAGTTTGGGTGAGGGAATCTCATATGGCTACACCTTC. It codes for CASSLGEGISYGYTF.

The chain links TRBV4-2 to TRBJ1-2; D is ambiguous. Trimming removed 1 base from V and 3 bases from J, with 9 bases in between. Germline CDR1 LGHNA, CDR2 YNFKEQ. The CDR3 extends over 14 amino acids. The CDR3 DNA sequence: TGTGCCAGCAGCCAAGGAGGGATCGACTATGGCTACACCTTC. Its protein product is CASSQGGIDYGYTF.

The chain couples TRBV6-4 to TRBJ2-1, with 11 bases lining up with TRBD2. Germline V gene lookup returns CDR1 MRHNA and CDR2 SNTAGT. With V trimmed by 6 bases and J by 7 bases, 14 bases remained unmatched. The CDR3 runs 17 residues. Written as DNA, the CDR3 is TGTGCCAGCAGCTCCGTCTCTGTAGCGGGAGGGCCGAATGAGCAGTTCTTC. Translation: CASSSVSVAGGPNEQFF.

This rearrangement joins TRBV29-1 to TRBJ1-2; 7 nucleotides line up with TRBD1. This CDR3 spans 12 amino acids. V gave up 5 bases and J gave up 1 base; unmatched junction bases: 1. Germline-derived CDR1 and CDR2 are SQVTM and ANQGSEA. CDR3 region: CSVTGVNYGYTF. In nucleotides, the CDR3 is TGCAGCGTTACAGGGGTTAACTATGGCTACACCTTC.

The chain combines TRBV5-1 with TRBJ2-2; D unresolved. Per the germline V gene, CDR1 is SGHRS and CDR2 is YFSETQ. Trimming cost V 4 bases and J 5 bases, with 9 bases left between them. This CDR3 spans 13 amino acids. CDR3 sequence: CASSTTQTGELFF. The CDR3 nucleotides are TGCGCCAGCAGCACCACACAGACCGGGGAGCTGTTTTTT.

The chain is built from TRBV11-2 and TRBJ2-1; D gene ambiguous. The CDR3 contains 15 residues. The germline CDR1 and CDR2 sequences are SGHAT and FQNNGV. V lost 5 bases and J 0 bases, leaving 11 bases between the germline ends. This chain's CDR3 is CASSPLTGSYNEQFF. CDR3 DNA: TGTGCCAGCAGCCCGCTGACTGGCTCCTACAATGAGCAGTTCTTC.